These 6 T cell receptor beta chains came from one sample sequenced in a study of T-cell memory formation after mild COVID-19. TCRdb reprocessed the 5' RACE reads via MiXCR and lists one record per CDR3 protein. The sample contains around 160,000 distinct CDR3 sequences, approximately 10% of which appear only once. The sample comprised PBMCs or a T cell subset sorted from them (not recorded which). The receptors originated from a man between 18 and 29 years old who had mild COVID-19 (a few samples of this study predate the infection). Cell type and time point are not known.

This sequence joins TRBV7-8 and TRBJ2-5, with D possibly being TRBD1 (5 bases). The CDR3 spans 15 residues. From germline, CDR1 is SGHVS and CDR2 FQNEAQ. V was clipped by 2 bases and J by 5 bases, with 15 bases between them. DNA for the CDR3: TGTGCCAGCAGCTTAAGGCAAGGGCGACAGGAGACCCAGTACTTC. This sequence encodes CASSLRQGRQETQYF.

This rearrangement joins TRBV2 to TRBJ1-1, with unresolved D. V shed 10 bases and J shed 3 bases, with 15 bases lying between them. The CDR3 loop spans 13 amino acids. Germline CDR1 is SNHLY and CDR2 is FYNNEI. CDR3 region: CAIEKGGYTEAFF. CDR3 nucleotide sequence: TGTGCCATCGAGAAGGGTGGATACACTGAAGCTTTCTTT.

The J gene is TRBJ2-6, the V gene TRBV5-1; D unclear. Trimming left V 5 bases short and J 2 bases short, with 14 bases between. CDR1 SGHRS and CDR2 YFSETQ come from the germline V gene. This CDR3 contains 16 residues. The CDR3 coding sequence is TGCGCCAGCAGAGTGGGTACGATGGCTGGGGCCAACGTCCTGACTTTC. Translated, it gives CASRVGTMAGANVLTF. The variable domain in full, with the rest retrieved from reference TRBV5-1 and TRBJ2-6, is KAGVTQTPRYLIKTRGQQVTLSCSPISGHRSVSWYQQTPGQGLQFLFEYFSETQRNKGNFPGRFSGRQFSNSRSEMNVSTLELGDSALYLCASRVGTMAGANVLTFGAGSRLTVL.

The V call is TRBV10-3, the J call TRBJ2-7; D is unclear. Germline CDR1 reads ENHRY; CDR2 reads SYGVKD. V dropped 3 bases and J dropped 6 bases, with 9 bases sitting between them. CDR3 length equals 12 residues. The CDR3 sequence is CAISEEIGEQYV. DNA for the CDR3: TGTGCCATCAGTGAAGAAATTGGCGAGCAGTACGTC.

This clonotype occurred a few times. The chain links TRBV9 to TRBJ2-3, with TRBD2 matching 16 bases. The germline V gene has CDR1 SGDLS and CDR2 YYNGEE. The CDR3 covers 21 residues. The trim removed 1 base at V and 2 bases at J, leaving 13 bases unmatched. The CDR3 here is CASSVTPGLAGGRYATDTQYF. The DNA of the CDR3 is TGTGCCAGCAGCGTAACTCCGGGACTAGCGGGGGGGAGGTACGCCACAGATACGCAGTATTTT. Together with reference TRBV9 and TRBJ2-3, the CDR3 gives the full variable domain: DSGVTQTPKHLITATGQRVTLRCSPRSGDLSVYWYQQSLDQGLQFLIQYYNGEERAKGNILERFSAQQFPDLHSELNLSSLELGDSALYFCASSVTPGLAGGRYATDTQYFGPGTRLTVL.

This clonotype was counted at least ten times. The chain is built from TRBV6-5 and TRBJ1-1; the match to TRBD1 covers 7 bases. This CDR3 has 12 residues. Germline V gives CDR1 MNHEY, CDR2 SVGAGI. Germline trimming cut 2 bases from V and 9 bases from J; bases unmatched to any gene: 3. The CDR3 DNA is TGTGCCAGCAGTTACCAACAGGGGCAAGCTTTCTTT. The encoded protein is CASSYQQGQAFF.